The source of this T cell receptor (beta chain) is a study of blood T cell repertoires in COVID-19. Study overall: Collection of acute and convalescent COVID-19 samples took place in the United States, Italy and Spain. T cells, B-cell-depleted T cells, or PBMCs provided the cDNA or gDNA that served as material.

Original analysis: Nucleated cell counts were estimated from reference gene primer amplification. Clones were read by immunoSEQ multiplex PCR, and TCRdb kept only the in-frame ones, dropping some. For V, J and clone size, that table is used; D and trimming come from the DNA. The sample lists roughly 41,000 clones, about 85% occurring once. This clone has only one observation. The V gene lost 0 bases and the J gene lost 0 bases, with 12 bases spanning the gap. The germline CDR1 and CDR2 sequences are SGHKS and YYEKEE (reference sequence). The CDR3 sequence is 16 residues long. A Seattle source enrolled patients during active infection and followed them longitudinally.

This chain connects TRBV5-5 to TRBJ1-1; D not resolved. Sequenced material: peripheral blood. The TCR sequence derives from a man aged 55 to 70 with COVID-19, enrolled during active disease. Here the CDR3 DNA reads TGTGCCAGCAGCTTGGAGACAACTTGGATGAACACTGAAGCTTTCTTT. It specifies CASSLETTWMNTEAFF.